The 2 T cell receptor beta chains below were found in one sample sequenced in a study of blood T cell repertoires in COVID-19. The data were produced by immunoSEQ multiplex PCR, yet TCRdb's version contains in-frame clones alone and is incomplete. The table has about 370,000 clones, more than 80% seen once; the top ten hold about 2.9%. The source material was peripheral blood. The receptors come from a woman under 40 with COVID-19, enrolled during active disease.

The V and J genes are TRBV6-5 and TRBJ1-1; 9 bases match TRBD1. From germline, CDR1 is MNHEY and CDR2 SVGAGI. CDR3 size: 13 residues. V lost 6 bases and J lost 4; bases outside the gene matches: 3. The CDR3 bases are TGTGCCAGCAGCCGGACAGGGGCCACTGAAGCTTTCTTT. This gives the protein CASSRTGATEAFF.

The V call is TRBV9, the J call TRBJ1-1; D remains ambiguous. CDR1 is SGDLS, CDR2 YYNGEE, per germline. V lost 0 bases to trimming and J lost 6 bases, with 9 bases between them. This CDR3 has 13 residues. CDR3 loop: CASSVDPVAEAFF. DNA for the CDR3: TGTGCCAGCAGCGTAGATCCCGTAGCTGAAGCTTTCTTT.